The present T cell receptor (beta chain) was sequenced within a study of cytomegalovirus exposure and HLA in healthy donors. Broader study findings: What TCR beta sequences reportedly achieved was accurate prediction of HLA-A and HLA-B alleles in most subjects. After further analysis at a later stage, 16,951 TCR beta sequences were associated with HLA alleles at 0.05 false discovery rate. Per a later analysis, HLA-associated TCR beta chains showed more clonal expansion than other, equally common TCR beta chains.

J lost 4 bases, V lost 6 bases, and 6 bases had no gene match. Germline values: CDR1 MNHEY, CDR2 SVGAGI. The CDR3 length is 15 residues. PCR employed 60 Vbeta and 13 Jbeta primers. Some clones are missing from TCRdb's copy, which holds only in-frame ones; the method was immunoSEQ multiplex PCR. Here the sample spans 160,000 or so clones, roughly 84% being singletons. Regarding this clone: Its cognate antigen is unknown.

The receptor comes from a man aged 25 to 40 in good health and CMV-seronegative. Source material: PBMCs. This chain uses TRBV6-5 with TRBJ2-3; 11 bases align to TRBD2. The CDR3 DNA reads TGTGCCAGCAGGCCTCGGGGACTAGCGGCAGATACGCAGTATTTT. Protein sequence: CASRPRGLAADTQYF.